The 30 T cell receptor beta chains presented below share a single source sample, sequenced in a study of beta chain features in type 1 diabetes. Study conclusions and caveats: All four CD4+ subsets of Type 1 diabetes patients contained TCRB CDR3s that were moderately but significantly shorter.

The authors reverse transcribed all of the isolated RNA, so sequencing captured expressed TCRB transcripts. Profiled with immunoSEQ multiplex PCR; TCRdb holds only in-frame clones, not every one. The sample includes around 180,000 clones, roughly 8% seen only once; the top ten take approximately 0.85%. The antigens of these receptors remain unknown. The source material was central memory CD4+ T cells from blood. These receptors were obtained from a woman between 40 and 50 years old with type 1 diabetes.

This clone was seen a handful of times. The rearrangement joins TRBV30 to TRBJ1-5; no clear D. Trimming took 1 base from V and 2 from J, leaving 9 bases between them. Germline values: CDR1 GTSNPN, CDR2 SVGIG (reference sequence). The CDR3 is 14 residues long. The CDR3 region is CAWSDLAGNQPQHF. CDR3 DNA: TGTGCCTGGAGTGACCTCGCGGGCAATCAGCCCCAGCATTTT.

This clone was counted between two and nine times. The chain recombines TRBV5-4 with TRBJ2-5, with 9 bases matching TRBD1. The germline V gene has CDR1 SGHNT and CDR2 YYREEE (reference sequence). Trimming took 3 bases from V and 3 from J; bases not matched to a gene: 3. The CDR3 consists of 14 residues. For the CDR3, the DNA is TGTGCCAGCAGCTCGGGACAGGGTGAAGAGACCCAGTACTTC. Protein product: CASSSGQGEETQYF.

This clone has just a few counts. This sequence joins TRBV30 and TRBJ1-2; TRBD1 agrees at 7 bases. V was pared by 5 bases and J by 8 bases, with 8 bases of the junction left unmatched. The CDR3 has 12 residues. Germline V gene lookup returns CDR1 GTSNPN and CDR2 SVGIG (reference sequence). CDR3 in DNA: TGTGCCTGGGGACCCACAGGGGACGGCTACACCTTC. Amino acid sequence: CAWGPTGDGYTF.

The CDR3 DNA reads as TGTGCCAGCTCACCCCTCACAGGGGACGAGCAGTACTTC. Protein: CASSPLTGDEQYF. This chain uses TRBV18 with TRBJ2-7; 7 bases map to TRBD1. CDR1 and CDR2 from the germline V gene are KGHSH and LQKENI. The trim removed 3 bases at V and 5 bases at J, leaving 4 bases unmatched. This CDR3 is built from 13 residues.

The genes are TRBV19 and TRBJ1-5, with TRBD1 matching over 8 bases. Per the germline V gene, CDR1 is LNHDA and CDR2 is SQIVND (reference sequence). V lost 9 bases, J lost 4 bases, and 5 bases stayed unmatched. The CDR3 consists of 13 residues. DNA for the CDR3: TGTGCCAGCGGGGACAGGCCTAATCAGCCCCAGCATTTT. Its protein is CASGDRPNQPQHF.

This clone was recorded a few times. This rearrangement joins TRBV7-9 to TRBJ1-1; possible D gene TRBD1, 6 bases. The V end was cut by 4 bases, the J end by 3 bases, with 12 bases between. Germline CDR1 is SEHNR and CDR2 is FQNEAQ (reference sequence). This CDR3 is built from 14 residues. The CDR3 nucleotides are TGTGCCAGCAGCTCCGGACAGAGTCACACTGAAGCTTTCTTT. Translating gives CASSSGQSHTEAFF.

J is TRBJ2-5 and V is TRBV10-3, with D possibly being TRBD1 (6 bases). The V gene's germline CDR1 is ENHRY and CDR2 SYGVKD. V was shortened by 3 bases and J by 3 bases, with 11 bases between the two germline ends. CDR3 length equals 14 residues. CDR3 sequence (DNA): TGTGCCATCAGTGACGCACAGGGCGAAGAGACCCAGTACTTC. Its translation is CAISDAQGEETQYF.

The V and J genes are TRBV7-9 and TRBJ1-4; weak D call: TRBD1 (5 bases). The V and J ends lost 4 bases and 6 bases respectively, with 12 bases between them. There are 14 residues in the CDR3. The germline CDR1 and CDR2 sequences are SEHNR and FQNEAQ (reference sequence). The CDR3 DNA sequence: TGTGCCAGCAGCTCCCAGGGATGGGATGAAAAACTGTTTTTT. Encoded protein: CASSSQGWDEKLFF.

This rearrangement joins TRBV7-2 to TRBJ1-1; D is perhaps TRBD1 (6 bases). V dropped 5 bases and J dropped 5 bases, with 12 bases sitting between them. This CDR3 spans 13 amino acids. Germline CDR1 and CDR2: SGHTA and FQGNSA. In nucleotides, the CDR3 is TGTGCCAGCAGCCAATCGAGGGGGACTGAAGCTTTCTTT. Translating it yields CASSQSRGTEAFF.

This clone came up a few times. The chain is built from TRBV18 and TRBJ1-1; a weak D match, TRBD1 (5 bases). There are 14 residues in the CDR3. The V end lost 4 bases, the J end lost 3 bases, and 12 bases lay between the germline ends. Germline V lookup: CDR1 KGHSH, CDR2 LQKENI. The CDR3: CASSLQGFDTEAFF. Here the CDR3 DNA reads TGTGCCAGCTCACTGCAGGGTTTCGACACTGAAGCTTTCTTT.

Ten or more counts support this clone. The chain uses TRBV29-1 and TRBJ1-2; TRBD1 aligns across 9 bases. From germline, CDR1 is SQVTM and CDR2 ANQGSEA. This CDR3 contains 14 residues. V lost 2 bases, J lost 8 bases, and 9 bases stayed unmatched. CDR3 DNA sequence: TGCAGCGTTGAACCTGGGGGACAGGGTACGGGCTACACCTTC. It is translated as CSVEPGGQGTGYTF. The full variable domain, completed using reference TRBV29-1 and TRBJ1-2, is SAVISQKPSRDICQRGTSLTIQCQVDSQVTMMFWYRQQPGQSLTLIATANQGSEATYESGFVIDKFPISRPNLTFSTLTVSNMSPEDSSIYLCSVEPGGQGTGYTFGSGTRLTVV.

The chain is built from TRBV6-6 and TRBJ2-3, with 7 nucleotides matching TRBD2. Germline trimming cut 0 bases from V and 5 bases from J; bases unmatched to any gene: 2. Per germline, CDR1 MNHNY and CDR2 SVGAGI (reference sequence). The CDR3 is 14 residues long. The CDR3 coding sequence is TGTGCCAGCAGTTACTCGGGGGGGTTAGATACGCAGTATTTT. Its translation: CASSYSGGLDTQYF.

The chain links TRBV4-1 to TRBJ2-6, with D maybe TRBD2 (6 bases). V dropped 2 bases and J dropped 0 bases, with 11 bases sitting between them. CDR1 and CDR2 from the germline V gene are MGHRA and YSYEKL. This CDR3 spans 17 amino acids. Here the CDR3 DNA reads TGCGCCAGCAGCCAATGGATCGGGGGCTCTGGGGCCAACGTCCTGACTTTC. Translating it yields CASSQWIGGSGANVLTF.

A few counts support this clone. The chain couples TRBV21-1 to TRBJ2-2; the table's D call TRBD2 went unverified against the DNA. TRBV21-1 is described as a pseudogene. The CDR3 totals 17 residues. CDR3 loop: CASSNGRIARVLGELFF. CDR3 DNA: TGTGCCAGCAGCAACGGGAGGATTGCTAGGGTCCTGGGGGAGCTGTTTTTT.

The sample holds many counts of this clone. The CDR3 spells CASSEREGRYYNEQFF. DNA for the CDR3: TGTGCCAGCAGCGAAAGGGAGGGCCGGTACTACAATGAGCAGTTCTTC. This rearrangement joins TRBV9 to TRBJ2-1, with 7 bases fitting TRBD2. Germline assignment: CDR1 SGDLS and CDR2 YYNGEE. V shed 3 bases, J shed 3 bases, and the junction held 9 bases outside the gene matches. The CDR3 totals 16 residues.

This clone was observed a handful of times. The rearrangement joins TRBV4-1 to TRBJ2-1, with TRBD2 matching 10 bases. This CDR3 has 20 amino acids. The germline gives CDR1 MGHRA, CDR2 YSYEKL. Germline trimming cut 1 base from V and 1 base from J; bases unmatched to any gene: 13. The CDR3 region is CASSQATSPSGSRSYNEQFF. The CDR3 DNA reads TGCGCCAGCAGCCAAGCCACATCTCCTAGCGGGAGTAGGTCCTACAATGAGCAGTTCTTC.

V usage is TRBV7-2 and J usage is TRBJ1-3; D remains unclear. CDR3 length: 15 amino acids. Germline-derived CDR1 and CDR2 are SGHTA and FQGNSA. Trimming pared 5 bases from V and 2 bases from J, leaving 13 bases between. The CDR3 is CASSVDPSAGNTIYF. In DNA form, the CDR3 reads TGTGCCAGCAGCGTAGACCCCTCGGCTGGAAACACCATATATTTT.

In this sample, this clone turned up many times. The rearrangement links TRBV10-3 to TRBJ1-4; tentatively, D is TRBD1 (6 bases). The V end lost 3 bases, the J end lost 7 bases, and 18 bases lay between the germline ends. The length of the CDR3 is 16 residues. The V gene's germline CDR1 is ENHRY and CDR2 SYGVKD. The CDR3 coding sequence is TGTGCCATCAGTGATCCCGGGGCGCAGGGGCGTGAAAAACTGTTTTTT. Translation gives CAISDPGAQGREKLFF.

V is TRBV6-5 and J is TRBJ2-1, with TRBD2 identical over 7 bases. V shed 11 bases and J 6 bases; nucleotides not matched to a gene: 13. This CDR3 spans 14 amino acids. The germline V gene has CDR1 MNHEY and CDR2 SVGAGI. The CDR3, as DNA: TGTGCCTCTACCAACCCCGGGACTACCAATGAGCAGTTCTTC. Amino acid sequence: CASTNPGTTNEQFF.

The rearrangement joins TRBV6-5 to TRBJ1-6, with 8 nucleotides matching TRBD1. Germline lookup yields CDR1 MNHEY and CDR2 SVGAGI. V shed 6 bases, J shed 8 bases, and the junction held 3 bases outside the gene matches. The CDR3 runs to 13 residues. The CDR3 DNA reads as TGTGCCAGCAGCCAGGACAGGGATTCACCCCTCCACTTT. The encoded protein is CASSQDRDSPLHF.

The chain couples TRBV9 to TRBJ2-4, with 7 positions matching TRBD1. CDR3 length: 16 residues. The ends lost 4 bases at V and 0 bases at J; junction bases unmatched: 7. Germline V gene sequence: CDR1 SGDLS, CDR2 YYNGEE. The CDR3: CASSPDRFLAKNIQYF. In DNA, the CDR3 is TGTGCCAGCAGCCCGGACAGGTTTCTAGCCAAAAACATTCAGTACTTC.

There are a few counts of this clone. In nucleotides, the CDR3 is TGCGCCAGCAGCTTTACGACAGCAAATGAAAAACTGTTTTTT. It yields the protein CASSFTTANEKLFF. The chain couples TRBV5-1 to TRBJ1-4; weak D call: TRBD1 (5 bases). V dropped 2 bases and J dropped 5 bases, with 10 bases sitting between them. Germline V gene sequence: CDR1 SGHRS, CDR2 YFSETQ. The CDR3 has 14 amino acids.

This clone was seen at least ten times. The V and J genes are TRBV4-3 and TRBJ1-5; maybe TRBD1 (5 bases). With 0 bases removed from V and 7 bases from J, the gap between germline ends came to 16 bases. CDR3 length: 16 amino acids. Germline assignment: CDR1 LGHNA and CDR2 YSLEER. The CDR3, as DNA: TGCGCCAGCAGCCAAGATCTTGGAGGGGTCGGCCAGCCCCAGCATTTT. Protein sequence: CASSQDLGGVGQPQHF.

The CDR3: CASSQTGGGYGYTF. Here the CDR3 DNA reads TGCGCCAGCAGCCAGACAGGGGGAGGCTATGGCTACACCTTC. The chain carries TRBV4-3 and TRBJ1-2; TRBD1 aligns across 9 bases. Germline lookup yields CDR1 LGHNA and CDR2 YSLEER. With V trimmed by 3 bases and J by 4 bases, 3 bases remained unmatched. The CDR3 runs to 14 residues.

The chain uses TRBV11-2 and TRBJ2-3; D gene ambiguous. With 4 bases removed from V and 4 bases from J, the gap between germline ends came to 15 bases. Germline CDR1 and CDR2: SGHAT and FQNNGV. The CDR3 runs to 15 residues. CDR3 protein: CASSSYEILADTQYF. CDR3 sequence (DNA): TGTGCCAGCAGCTCCTACGAGATCCTGGCAGATACGCAGTATTTT.

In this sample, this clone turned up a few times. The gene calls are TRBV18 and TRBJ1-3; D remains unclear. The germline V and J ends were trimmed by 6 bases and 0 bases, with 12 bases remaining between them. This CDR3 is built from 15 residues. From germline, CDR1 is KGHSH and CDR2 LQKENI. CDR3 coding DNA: TGTGCCAGCTCCCAATCGGAGAGCTCTGGAAACACCATATATTTT. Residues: CASSQSESSGNTIYF.

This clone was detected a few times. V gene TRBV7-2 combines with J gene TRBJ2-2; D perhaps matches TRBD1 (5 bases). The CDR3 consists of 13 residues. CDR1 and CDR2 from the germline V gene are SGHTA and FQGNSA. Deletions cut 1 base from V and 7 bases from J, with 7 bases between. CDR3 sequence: CASSLDRLGELFF. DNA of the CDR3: TGTGCCAGCAGCTTAGACAGGCTCGGGGAGCTGTTTTTT.

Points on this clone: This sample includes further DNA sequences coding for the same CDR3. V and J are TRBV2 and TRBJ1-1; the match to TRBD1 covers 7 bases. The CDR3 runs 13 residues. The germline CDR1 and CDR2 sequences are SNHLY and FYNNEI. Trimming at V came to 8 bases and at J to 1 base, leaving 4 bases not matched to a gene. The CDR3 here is CASSRQGNTEAFF. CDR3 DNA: TGTGCCAGCTCCCGACAGGGGAACACTGAAGCTTTCTTT.

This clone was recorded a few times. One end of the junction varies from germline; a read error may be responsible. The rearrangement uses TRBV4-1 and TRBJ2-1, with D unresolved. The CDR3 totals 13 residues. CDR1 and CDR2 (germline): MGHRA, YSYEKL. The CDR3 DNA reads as TGCGCCAGCAGACAAGGGCCCTACAATGAGCAGTTCTTC. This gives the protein CASRQGPYNEQFF.

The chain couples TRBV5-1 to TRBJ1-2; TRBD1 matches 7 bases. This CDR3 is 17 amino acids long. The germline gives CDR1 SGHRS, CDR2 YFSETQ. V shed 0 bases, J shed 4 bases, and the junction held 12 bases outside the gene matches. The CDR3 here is CASSLAPSDRNVYGYTF. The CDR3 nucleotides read TGCGCCAGCAGCTTGGCCCCTTCGGACAGGAACGTCTATGGCTACACCTTC.